Listed here are 30 T cell receptor beta chains from one sample, sequenced in a study of cytomegalovirus exposure and HLA in healthy donors. The PCR was carried out with 60 Vbeta primers and 13 Jbeta primers. Here immunoSEQ multiplex PCR was the method, and the copy in TCRdb shows in-frame clones only, minus some. The data contain about 89,000 clones, around nine tenths of them singletons. The specimen sequenced was PBMCs. The source of these receptors is a young man in good health and CMV-seropositive.

V is TRBV6-5 and J is TRBJ2-2; D perhaps matches TRBD2 (5 bases). CDR3 length: 14 amino acids. V lost 1 base and J 6 bases, leaving 9 bases between the germline ends. Germline V CDR1 and CDR2: MNHEY, SVGAGI. The chain's CDR3 is CASSYFVGAGELFF. The CDR3 DNA is TGTGCCAGCAGTTACTTTGTGGGAGCCGGGGAGCTGTTTTTT.

The chain combines TRBV28 with TRBJ2-5; D may be TRBD2 (5 bases). V shed 9 bases and J shed 5 bases, with 22 bases lying between them. Per germline, CDR1 MDHEN and CDR2 SYDVKM. The CDR3 contains 15 residues. CDR3 protein: CASRLGGHGGETQYF. DNA for the CDR3: TGTGCCAGTCGTCTGGGTGGTCACGGCGGGGAGACCCAGTACTTC.

The chain joins TRBV19 to TRBJ2-5, with a weak D call TRBD1 (6 bases). The CDR3 extends over 15 amino acids. The V end was cut by 6 bases, the J end by 4 bases, with 18 bases between. CDR1 LNHDA and CDR2 SQIVND come from the germline V gene (reference sequence). This chain's CDR3 is CASRRVGQTPETQYF. CDR3 nucleotides: TGTGCCAGTAGGAGAGTAGGACAGACCCCAGAGACCCAGTACTTC.

This chain's CDR3 is CASSRGAGQGDQPQHF. The CDR3 nucleotides read TGTGCCAGCAGCCGAGGGGCGGGACAGGGGGATCAGCCCCAGCATTTT. The chain combines TRBV7-9 with TRBJ1-5; 11 nucleotides line up with TRBD1. Germline V gene data show CDR1 as SEHNR and CDR2 as FQNEAQ (reference sequence). This CDR3 is 16 amino acids long. The V and J ends lost 5 bases and 5 bases, in that order; junction bases with no gene match: 8.

This sequence joins TRBV5-1 and TRBJ2-1, with TRBD2 matching over 12 bases. This CDR3 is built from 16 residues. Per the germline V gene, CDR1 is SGHRS and CDR2 is YFSETQ. Trimming cost V 0 bases and J 4 bases; bases outside gene matches: 2. The CDR3 nucleotides read TGCGCCAGCAGCTTGGTTCTAGCGGGAGGGTACAATGAGCAGTTCTTC. It specifies CASSLVLAGGYNEQFF. Supplemented by reference TRBV5-1 and TRBJ2-1, the full variable domain reads KAGVTQTPRYLIKTRGQQVTLSCSPISGHRSVSWYQQTPGQGLQFLFEYFSETQRNKGNFPGRFSGRQFSNSRSEMNVSTLELGDSALYLCASSLVLAGGYNEQFFGPGTRLTVL.

J is TRBJ2-5 and V is TRBV7-9, with D possibly being TRBD2 (5 bases). The J call may be incorrect, as the DNA end agrees better with TRBJ2-7. This CDR3 has 11 residues. Germline values: CDR1 SEHNR, CDR2 FQNEAQ (reference sequence). The DNA for the CDR3 is TGTGCCCGGGGAAGCTCCTACGAGCAGTACTTC. It encodes CARGSSYEQYF.

This chain connects TRBV5-1 to TRBJ2-2; 11 nucleotides align to TRBD1. Per germline, CDR1 SGHRS and CDR2 YFSETQ. V lost 5 bases, J lost 6 bases, and 3 bases stayed unmatched. This CDR3 is built from 14 residues. CDR3 sequence reads: CASRAGQGAGELFF. CDR3 bases: TGCGCCAGCAGAGCGGGACAGGGGGCCGGGGAGCTGTTTTTT.

The chain links TRBV5-4 to TRBJ2-7; TRBD1 matches 7 bases. CDR1 is SGHNT, CDR2 YYREEE, per germline (reference sequence). V was pared by 4 bases and J by 3 bases, with 10 bases of the junction left unmatched. CDR3 length: 15 amino acids. Here the CDR3 DNA reads TGTGCCAGCAGCCATAAGGGACAGTCGGGCTACGAGCAGTACTTC. It yields the protein CASSHKGQSGYEQYF.

This chain connects TRBV28 to TRBJ2-7, with D possibly TRBD2 on 7 matching bases. This CDR3 contains 14 residues. V was clipped by 3 bases and J by 7 bases, with 16 bases between them. Germline CDR1 MDHEN, CDR2 SYDVKM. In DNA form, the CDR3 reads TGTGCCAGCAGTTTGAGTTGGGGGAGGGGGGAGCAGTACTTC. Protein product: CASSLSWGRGEQYF. Based on the CDR3 plus reference TRBV28 and TRBJ2-7, the full variable domain is DVKVTQSSRYLVKRTGEKVFLECVQDMDHENMFWYRQDPGLGLRLIYFSYDVKMKEKGDIPEGYSVSREKKERFSLILESASTNQTSMYLCASSLSWGRGEQYFGPGTRLTVT.

The rearrangement joins TRBV6-5 to TRBJ2-1, with TRBD1 as a possible D gene (5 bases). The CDR3 is made up of 12 amino acids. Looked up from germline, CDR1 is MNHEY and CDR2 is SVGAGI. V gave up 0 bases and J gave up 11 bases, with 8 bases separating them. The CDR3 DNA reads TGTGCCAGCAGTTACTCTAGGGGAAAGCAGTTCTTC. Its translation: CASSYSRGKQFF.

V usage is TRBV5-1 and J usage is TRBJ2-1, with 7 positions matching TRBD1. The length of the CDR3 is 16 residues. J was trimmed by 5 bases and V by 2 bases; bases with no gene match: 10. Germline-derived CDR1 and CDR2 are SGHRS and YFSETQ. For the CDR3, the DNA is TGCGCCAGCAGCTTTTCGACCGTCAGGGGGAACAATGAGCAGTTCTTC. Translated, it gives CASSFSTVRGNNEQFF.

This chain links TRBV7-9 with TRBJ2-7, with 15 bases identical to TRBD2. CDR3 length: 18 residues. Trimming removed 5 bases from V and 0 bases from J; junction bases left unmatched: 8. CDR1 SEHNR and CDR2 FQNEAQ come from the germline V gene (reference sequence). As DNA, the CDR3 is TGTGCCAGCAGCCGGAAAGGGACTAGCGGGGGGAGCTCCTACGAGCAGTACTTC. This sequence encodes CASSRKGTSGGSSYEQYF.

This clone was detected once. The V call is TRBV7-8, the J call TRBJ2-3; 9 nucleotides align to TRBD2. The CDR3 sequence is 15 residues long. CDR1 and CDR2 from the germline V gene are SGHVS and FQNEAQ. V lost 1 base and J lost 6; bases outside the gene matches: 5. This CDR3 is CASSLVIAGADTQYF. The CDR3 DNA sequence: TGTGCCAGCAGCTTAGTGATAGCGGGAGCTGATACGCAGTATTTT.

This sequence joins TRBV9 and TRBJ1-2; weak D call: TRBD1 (5 bases). The CDR3 is made up of 15 amino acids. V lost 0 bases to trimming and J lost 8 bases, with 17 bases between them. Germline CDR1 reads SGDLS; CDR2 reads YYNGEE. CDR3: CASSVGMRKGVGYTF. As DNA, the CDR3 is TGTGCCAGCAGCGTAGGGATGCGGAAAGGGGTCGGCTACACCTTC.

The genes are TRBV6-1 and TRBJ2-7; 7 positions match TRBD1. The germline gives CDR1 MNHNS, CDR2 SASEGT. The ends lost 4 bases at V and 0 bases at J; junction bases unmatched: 6. The CDR3 contains 15 residues. The CDR3 DNA reads as TGTGCCAGCAGTGTGACAGGGTTTAGCTCCTACGAGCAGTACTTC. Its protein product is CASSVTGFSSYEQYF.

The chain combines TRBV19 with TRBJ2-1; the match to TRBD2 covers 7 bases. J lost 2 bases, V lost 3 bases, and 7 bases had no gene match. This CDR3 is built from 16 residues. Germline loops: CDR1 LNHDA, CDR2 SQIVND (reference sequence). The CDR3 region has the DNA TGTGCCAGTAGTATCGTAGGCGGGAGCGCCTACAATGAGCAGTTCTTC. Its translation: CASSIVGGSAYNEQFF.

The chain is built from TRBV6-1 and TRBJ2-2; TRBD1 agrees at 8 bases. The V gene's germline CDR1 is MNHNS and CDR2 SASEGT. The CDR3 length is 16 residues. The V gene end was trimmed by 8 bases and the J gene end by 0 bases; junction bases not matched to a gene: 8. CDR3: CASGGQGATNTGELFF. DNA for the CDR3: TGTGCCAGCGGTGGGCAGGGGGCTACGAACACCGGGGAGCTGTTTTTT.

This rearrangement joins TRBV7-9 to TRBJ2-3; D may be TRBD1 (6 bases). The CDR3 is 13 amino acids. CDR1 and CDR2 (germline): SEHNR, FQNEAQ (reference sequence). Deletions cut 5 bases from V and 4 bases from J, with 10 bases between. The CDR3 DNA reads TGTGCCAGCAGCCTCCCAGGGGCAGATACGCAGTATTTT. Amino acids: CASSLPGADTQYF.

This rearrangement joins TRBV2 to TRBJ2-1, with 9 bases that match TRBD2. The CDR3 consists of 15 residues. J lost 3 bases, V lost 2 bases, and 2 bases had no gene match. Germline lookup yields CDR1 SNHLY and CDR2 FYNNEI. The CDR3 sequence: CASSETLAGYNEQFF. The CDR3 DNA reads as TGTGCCAGCAGTGAAACACTAGCGGGCTACAATGAGCAGTTCTTC.

CDR3 loop: CSVLGVVGETQYF. CDR3 bases: TGCAGCGTCCTCGGGGTGGTGGGGGAGACCCAGTACTTC. This chain joins TRBV29-1 and TRBJ2-5, with D perhaps TRBD2 (5 bases). The CDR3 contains 13 residues. The germline CDR1 and CDR2 sequences are SQVTM and ANQGSEA. Trimming cost V 6 bases and J 5 bases, with 16 bases left between them.

This chain joins TRBV11-3 and TRBJ2-1; TRBD2 matches 9 bases. Trimming at V came to 5 bases and at J to 5 bases, leaving 7 bases not matched to a gene. CDR1 is SGHNT, CDR2 YENEEA, per germline. This CDR3 contains 15 residues. For the CDR3, the DNA is TGTGCCAGCAGCCGAGGACTAGCGAGGGACAATGAGCAGTTCTTC. It yields the protein CASSRGLARDNEQFF.

The V call is TRBV6-5, the J call TRBJ1-5, with TRBD1 identical over 8 bases. Trimming at V came to 2 bases and at J to 4 bases, leaving 4 bases not matched to a gene. The CDR3 loop spans 15 amino acids. CDR1 is MNHEY, CDR2 SVGAGI, per germline. The CDR3 here is CASSYTTGGNQPQHF. The CDR3, as DNA: TGTGCCAGCAGTTACACCACAGGGGGGAATCAGCCCCAGCATTTT.

V gene TRBV18 combines with J gene TRBJ1-5, with 7 bases matching TRBD1. Germline CDR1 is KGHSH and CDR2 is LQKENI. The CDR3 runs to 16 residues. With V trimmed by 3 bases and J by 4 bases, 9 bases remained unmatched. CDR3 loop: CASSPGTGQLNQPQHF. CDR3 DNA sequence: TGTGCCAGCTCACCTGGGACGGGACAGTTGAATCAGCCCCAGCATTTT.

The V and J genes are TRBV28 and TRBJ1-6; 7 nucleotides line up with TRBD1. Trimming took 5 bases from V and 9 from J; bases not matched to a gene: 7. This CDR3 is 14 amino acids long. CDR1 is MDHEN and CDR2 is SYDVKM in the germline V gene. The CDR3 reads CASSGQVESSPLHF. CDR3 DNA sequence: TGTGCCAGCAGTGGACAGGTTGAGAGTTCACCCCTCCACTTT.

The chain recombines TRBV19 with TRBJ2-6; maybe TRBD1 (6 bases). The V gene lost 7 bases and the J gene lost 2 bases, with 15 bases spanning the gap. This CDR3 is 16 amino acids long. Germline CDR1 and CDR2: LNHDA and SQIVND (reference sequence). The CDR3, as DNA: TGTGCCAGTACCCTTCAGGGGATCACTGGGGCCAACGTCCTGACTTTC. Translated: CASTLQGITGANVLTF.

This chain links TRBV4-1 with TRBJ2-3; the D is unclear. The CDR3 totals 15 residues. The V end was cut by 4 bases, the J end by 0 bases, with 11 bases between. The germline V gene has CDR1 MGHRA and CDR2 YSYEKL. The CDR3 region is CASSPRLDSTDTQYF. In DNA, the CDR3 is TGCGCCAGCAGCCCCAGACTGGATAGCACAGATACGCAGTATTTT.

V is TRBV28 and J is TRBJ1-5; possible D gene TRBD1, 5 bases. The germline V and J ends were trimmed by 3 bases and 3 bases, with 18 bases remaining between them. The germline CDR1 and CDR2 sequences are MDHEN and SYDVKM. This CDR3 region has 17 residues. The CDR3 reads CASSFGRRRGYNQPQHF. DNA for the CDR3: TGTGCCAGCAGTTTTGGACGTAGGCGGGGGTACAATCAGCCCCAGCATTTT.

This clone was counted only a few times. V and J are TRBV29-1 and TRBJ1-6; no clear D. Trimming stripped 6 bases from V and 4 bases from J, with 16 bases between. Germline V gene lookup returns CDR1 SQVTM and CDR2 ANQGSEA. CDR3 size: 15 residues. This CDR3 reads CSVLDAGEYNSPLHF. CDR3 nucleotide sequence: TGCAGCGTGCTTGACGCTGGGGAGTATAATTCACCCCTCCACTTT.

This rearrangement joins TRBV15 to TRBJ2-7; 10 bases are a match to TRBD1. The J segment lost 5 bases and the V segment lost 0 bases, leaving 7 bases of the junction unmatched. This CDR3 has 16 amino acids. The germline V gene encodes CDR1 LNHNV and CDR2 YYDKDF (reference sequence). The CDR3 DNA reads as TGTGCCACCAGCAGAGATCGCGGGACAGGGGTCCACGAGCAGTACTTC. Encoded protein: CATSRDRGTGVHEQYF.

The table lists this clone with a count of one. The V and J genes are TRBV6-5 and TRBJ2-7; 9 bases map to TRBD2. Trimming at V came to 6 bases and at J to 3 bases, leaving 9 bases not matched to a gene. The CDR3 sequence is 15 residues long. Looked up from germline, CDR1 is MNHEY and CDR2 is SVGAGI. CDR3 DNA: TGTGCCAGCAGCTTAGAACTAGCGGGCGGCTACGAGCAGTACTTC. It codes for CASSLELAGGYEQYF.